This is a list of T cell receptor beta chains from one sample in a study of blood T cell repertoires in COVID-19. The data were produced by immunoSEQ multiplex PCR, yet TCRdb's version contains in-frame clones alone and is incomplete. The sample carries approximately 350,000 clones, about 87% recorded once. Source material: peripheral blood. The source is a woman in her 50s with COVID-19, enrolled during active disease. CDR3s include the opening cysteine and the closing phenylalanine or tryptophan. Fields, in order: V gene, J gene, clone size, D gene, CDR3 protein, CDR3 DNA. D genes are given only for firm matches. Rows give clone size only sometimes, using once, few, many, or a class for an expanded clone.

v_call: TRBV5-1; j_call: TRBJ1-6; clone_size: NA; d_call: NA; cdr3_aa: CASSRDRVNSPLHF; cdr3_nt: TGCGCCAGCTCCAGAGACAGAGTTAATTCACCCCTCCACTTT
v_call: TRBV7-9; j_call: TRBJ2-2; clone_size: NA; d_call: TRBD1; cdr3_aa: CATRGTGTGELFF; cdr3_nt: TGTGCCACCAGGGGGACAGGGACCGGGGAGCTGTTTTTT
v_call: TRBV18; j_call: TRBJ1-2; clone_size: NA; d_call: TRBD1; cdr3_aa: CASSPETGDGGYTF; cdr3_nt: TGTGCCAGCTCACCGGAGACAGGGGACGGCGGCTACACCTTC
v_call: TRBV14; j_call: TRBJ1-2; clone_size: NA; d_call: NA; cdr3_aa: CASSQYGGNYGYTF; cdr3_nt: TGTGCCAGCAGCCAATACGGGGGGAACTATGGCTACACCTTC
v_call: TRBV18; j_call: TRBJ1-2; clone_size: NA; d_call: TRBD1; cdr3_aa: CASSPPDRQYYGYTF; cdr3_nt: TGTGCCAGCTCACCACCGGACAGGCAATACTATGGCTACACCTTC
v_call: TRBV3-1/TRBV3-2; j_call: TRBJ2-3; clone_size: NA; d_call: TRBD2; cdr3_aa: CASSQGTSGTDTQYF; cdr3_nt: TGTGCCAGCAGCCAAGGGACTAGCGGGACAGATACGCAGTATTTT
v_call: TRBV7-9; j_call: TRBJ2-1; clone_size: NA; d_call: NA; cdr3_aa: CASSLVRTSYNEQFF; cdr3_nt: TGTGCCAGCAGCTTAGTACGTACATCCTACAATGAGCAGTTCTTC
v_call: TRBV19; j_call: TRBJ1-3; clone_size: NA; d_call: TRBD1; cdr3_aa: CASRSGGAGNTIYF; cdr3_nt: TGTGCCAGTAGATCAGGGGGCGCCGGAAACACCATATATTTT
v_call: TRBV30; j_call: TRBJ2-3; clone_size: NA; d_call: NA; cdr3_aa: CAWSGRGRTDTQYF; cdr3_nt: TGTGCCTGGAGTGGGCGGGGACGGACAGATACGCAGTATTTT
v_call: TRBV6-1; j_call: TRBJ1-1; clone_size: NA; d_call: NA; cdr3_aa: CASSEYQVLNTEAFF; cdr3_nt: TGTGCCAGCAGTGAATATCAGGTATTGAACACTGAAGCTTTCTTT
v_call: TRBV7-2; j_call: TRBJ1-3; clone_size: NA; d_call: NA; cdr3_aa: CASSLVTGTAGNTIYF; cdr3_nt: TGTGCCAGCAGCTTAGTAACAGGAACCGCTGGAAACACCATATATTTT
v_call: TRBV7-2; j_call: TRBJ1-2; clone_size: NA; d_call: NA; cdr3_aa: CASSLDRSTYGYTF; cdr3_nt: TGTGCCAGCAGCTTAGACAGATCCACTTATGGCTACACCTTC
v_call: TRBV10-2; j_call: TRBJ1-6; clone_size: NA; d_call: NA; cdr3_aa: CASKERGTHNSPLHF; cdr3_nt: TGCGCCAGCAAGGAGCGCGGGACTCATAATTCACCCCTCCACTTT
v_call: TRBV18; j_call: TRBJ2-7; clone_size: NA; d_call: TRBD1; cdr3_aa: CASSPYQGTGGEQYF; cdr3_nt: TGTGCCAGCTCACCTTACCAAGGGACAGGGGGCGAGCAGTACTTC
v_call: TRBV27; j_call: TRBJ1-1; clone_size: NA; d_call: TRBD1; cdr3_aa: CASSPTDRLNTEAFF; cdr3_nt: TGTGCCAGCAGTCCGACGGACAGGTTGAACACTGAAGCTTTCTTT
v_call: TRBV5-1; j_call: TRBJ2-3; clone_size: NA; d_call: TRBD1; cdr3_aa: CASRPLTGGGGTDTQYF; cdr3_nt: TGCGCCAGCAGGCCGTTGACAGGGGGCGGCGGCACAGATACGCAGTATTTT
v_call: TRBV30; j_call: TRBJ1-1; clone_size: NA; d_call: TRBD1; cdr3_aa: CAWSGQGLMNTEAFF; cdr3_nt: TGTGCCTGGAGTGGACAGGGACTCATGAACACTGAAGCTTTCTTT
v_call: TRBV7-9; j_call: TRBJ2-7; clone_size: NA; d_call: NA; cdr3_aa: CASSSGDPPYEQYF; cdr3_nt: TGTGCCAGCAGCTCAGGGGATCCTCCCTACGAGCAGTACTTC
v_call: TRBV18; j_call: TRBJ2-5; clone_size: NA; d_call: TRBD2; cdr3_aa: CASSYVPGLAGQETQYF; cdr3_nt: TGTGCCAGCTCATACGTACCGGGACTAGCGGGACAAGAGACCCAGTACTTC
v_call: TRBV18; j_call: TRBJ2-7; clone_size: NA; d_call: TRBD2; cdr3_aa: CASSHLGLAVNSYEQYF; cdr3_nt: TGTGCCAGCTCACACCTCGGACTAGCGGTAAACTCCTACGAGCAGTACTTC
v_call: TRBV5-6; j_call: TRBJ1-6; clone_size: NA; d_call: TRBD1; cdr3_aa: CASTIRGQQNSNSPLHF; cdr3_nt: TGTGCCAGCACCATCAGGGGACAGCAAAATAGTAATTCACCCCTCCACTTT
v_call: TRBV5-1; j_call: TRBJ2-3; clone_size: NA; d_call: NA; cdr3_aa: CASSLERSTDTQYF; cdr3_nt: TGCGCCAGCAGCTTGGAGCGAAGCACAGATACGCAGTATTTT
v_call: TRBV6-2/TRBV6-3; j_call: TRBJ2-3; clone_size: NA; d_call: TRBD2; cdr3_aa: CASSYGLAPSTDTQYF; cdr3_nt: TGTGCCAGCAGTTACGGACTAGCGCCTAGCACAGATACGCAGTATTTT
v_call: TRBV27; j_call: TRBJ2-7; clone_size: NA; d_call: TRBD2; cdr3_aa: CASSSVGWASGTYEQYF; cdr3_nt: TGTGCCAGCAGTTCCGTAGGATGGGCTAGCGGAACCTACGAGCAGTACTTC
v_call: TRBV24-1; j_call: TRBJ2-7; clone_size: NA; d_call: TRBD2; cdr3_aa: CATSDSALWREPSWQYF; cdr3_nt: TGTGCCACCAGTGATTCCGCCCTTTGGCGGGAGCCCTCGTGGCAGTACTTC
v_call: TRBV21-1; j_call: TRBJ1-3; clone_size: NA; d_call: NA; cdr3_aa: CASSKAGDRIICSGNTIYF; cdr3_nt: TGTGCCAGCAGCAAAGCTGGGGACAGGATTATATGTTCTGGAAACACCATATATTTT
v_call: TRBV6-2/TRBV6-3; j_call: TRBJ2-6; clone_size: once; d_call: NA; cdr3_aa: CASSYSGSGANVLTF; cdr3_nt: TGTGCCAGCAGTTATTCCGGGTCTGGGGCCAACGTCCTGACTTTC
v_call: TRBV19; j_call: TRBJ1-3; clone_size: NA; d_call: TRBD1; cdr3_aa: CASSTDRGPGNTIYF; cdr3_nt: TGTGCCAGTAGTACAGACAGGGGGCCTGGAAACACCATATATTTT
v_call: TRBV7-9; j_call: TRBJ2-1; clone_size: NA; d_call: NA; cdr3_aa: CASSLTVGYNEQFF; cdr3_nt: TGTGCCAGCAGCCTGACAGTCGGCTACAATGAGCAGTTCTTC
v_call: TRBV7-2; j_call: TRBJ2-7; clone_size: NA; d_call: NA; cdr3_aa: CASSSRVLYYEQYF; cdr3_nt: TGTGCCAGCAGCTCCCGGGTCCTTTACTACGAGCAGTACTTC
v_call: TRBV10-2; j_call: TRBJ1-1; clone_size: NA; d_call: NA; cdr3_aa: CASSGQMNTEAFF; cdr3_nt: TGCGCCAGCAGTGGACAGATGAACACTGAAGCTTTCTTT
v_call: TRBV6-6; j_call: TRBJ2-1; clone_size: once; d_call: TRBD2; cdr3_aa: CASKAGGNEQFF; cdr3_nt: TGTGCCAGCAAGGCGGGAGGGAATGAGCAGTTCTTC
v_call: TRBV5-4; j_call: TRBJ1-1; clone_size: NA; d_call: TRBD1; cdr3_aa: CASSLMQGAATEAFF; cdr3_nt: TGTGCCAGCAGCTTGATGCAGGGGGCCGCCACTGAAGCTTTCTTT
v_call: TRBV6-2/TRBV6-3; j_call: TRBJ1-2; clone_size: NA; d_call: NA; cdr3_aa: CASSSGRGAVYGYTF; cdr3_nt: TGTGCCAGCAGTTCAGGGAGGGGCGCTGTCTATGGCTACACCTTC
v_call: TRBV28; j_call: TRBJ1-5; clone_size: NA; d_call: NA; cdr3_aa: CASSLVLFSQPQHF; cdr3_nt: TGTGCCAGCAGTTTAGTCTTGTTCAGTCAGCCCCAGCATTTT
v_call: TRBV30; j_call: TRBJ2-3; clone_size: NA; d_call: NA; cdr3_aa: CAWRGGARDTQYF; cdr3_nt: TGTGCCTGGAGGGGGGGGGCTAGAGATACGCAGTATTTT
v_call: TRBV5-1; j_call: TRBJ2-7; clone_size: NA; d_call: NA; cdr3_aa: CASKQGHIYEQYF; cdr3_nt: TGCGCCAGCAAACAGGGTCATATCTACGAGCAGTACTTC
v_call: TRBV5-1; j_call: TRBJ1-4; clone_size: NA; d_call: NA; cdr3_aa: CASSPDRPYNEKLFF; cdr3_nt: TGCGCCAGCAGCCCCGACAGGCCCTATAATGAAAAACTGTTTTTT
v_call: TRBV11-2; j_call: TRBJ1-6; clone_size: NA; d_call: TRBD1; cdr3_aa: CASSQLRTGGNSPLHF; cdr3_nt: TGTGCCAGCAGCCAACTCCGGACAGGGGGCAATTCACCCCTCCACTTT
v_call: TRBV12-3/TRBV12-4; j_call: TRBJ1-2; clone_size: NA; d_call: TRBD1; cdr3_aa: CASSFTGVGYTF; cdr3_nt: TGTGCCAGCAGTTTCACAGGGGTTGGCTACACCTTC
v_call: TRBV9; j_call: TRBJ2-1; clone_size: NA; d_call: TRBD2; cdr3_aa: CASSVSPGAAGDNEQFF; cdr3_nt: TGTGCCAGCAGCGTCTCCCCCGGGGCAGCGGGAGATAATGAGCAGTTCTTC
v_call: TRBV12-3/TRBV12-4; j_call: TRBJ1-1; clone_size: NA; d_call: NA; cdr3_aa: CASRLQGYTEAFF; cdr3_nt: TGTGCCAGCAGATTACAGGGATACACTGAAGCTTTCTTT
v_call: TRBV29-1; j_call: TRBJ1-1; clone_size: NA; d_call: NA; cdr3_aa: CSVGTGNTEAFF; cdr3_nt: TGCAGCGTTGGCACAGGTAACACTGAAGCTTTCTTT
v_call: TRBV9; j_call: TRBJ1-3; clone_size: NA; d_call: NA; cdr3_aa: CASSTRNSGNTIYF; cdr3_nt: TGTGCCAGCAGCACGCGGAACTCTGGAAACACCATATATTTT
v_call: TRBV7-8; j_call: TRBJ1-2; clone_size: once; d_call: TRBD1; cdr3_aa: CASSSGQGTYGYTF; cdr3_nt: TGTGCCAGCAGCTCCGGACAGGGGACCTATGGCTACACCTTC
v_call: TRBV3-1/TRBV3-2; j_call: TRBJ2-5; clone_size: once; d_call: NA; cdr3_aa: CASSPPSAETQYF; cdr3_nt: TGTGCCAGCAGCCCACCTAGCGCGGAGACCCAGTACTTC
v_call: TRBV5-1; j_call: TRBJ2-5; clone_size: NA; d_call: NA; cdr3_aa: CASSLRLREWSETQYF; cdr3_nt: TGCGCCAGCAGCTTGAGATTACGGGAGTGGTCTGAGACCCAGTACTTC
v_call: TRBV24-1; j_call: TRBJ2-1; clone_size: once; d_call: NA; cdr3_aa: CATSDYRTDFYNEQFF; cdr3_nt: TGTGCCACCAGTGACTACAGAACGGATTTCTACAATGAGCAGTTCTTC
v_call: TRBV11-3; j_call: TRBJ1-2; clone_size: few; d_call: NA; cdr3_aa: CASVSRGGYGYTF; cdr3_nt: TGTGCCAGCGTCAGCAGAGGAGGCTATGGCTACACCTTC